This is a list of T cell receptor beta chains from one sample in a study of shared clonotypes between healthy human individuals. Repertoires were generated with immunoSEQ multiplex PCR, while TCRdb's copy carries only in-frame clones and drops some. The repertoire holds about 2.1 million clones, with roughly 95% as singletons. The sample was naive CD8+ T cells from PBMCs. All receptors come from a young man in good health. Some clones in this sample may be carry-over from other donors' samples. The CDR3 runs from the conserved cysteine through the conserved F or W. Fields, in order: CDR3 DNA, CDR3 protein, V gene, J gene, clone size, D gene. A D gene is named only where the DNA matches it firmly. Only part of the rows carry a size: once, few, many, or a class if the clone is expanded.

CDR3nt: TGTGCCAGCAGCGCAGGACTAGCGGAAACCTACGAGCAGTACTTC; CDR3aa: CASSAGLAETYEQYF; v_gene: TRBV27; j_gene: TRBJ2-7; abundance: -; d_gene: TRBD2
CDR3nt: TGTGCCAGCAGCTTATTTGCGGGAGAGAACTACGAGCAGTACTTC; CDR3aa: CASSLFAGENYEQYF; v_gene: TRBV7-6; j_gene: TRBJ2-7; abundance: -; d_gene: TRBD2
CDR3nt: TGTGCCAGCAGCACCTTTCCTGGTGGGGTTAACACCATATATTTT; CDR3aa: CASSTFPGGVNTIYF; v_gene: TRBV7-6; j_gene: TRBJ1-3; abundance: -; d_gene: -
CDR3nt: TGTGCCACCAGCAGAGATCCAGCGGGAGGGCCGAGTGAGCAGTTCTTC; CDR3aa: CATSRDPAGGPSEQFF; v_gene: TRBV15; j_gene: TRBJ2-1; abundance: -; d_gene: TRBD2
CDR3nt: TGTGCCAGCAGCGGCCAGGCCAACGAGCAGTACTTC; CDR3aa: CASSGQANEQYF; v_gene: TRBV27; j_gene: TRBJ2-7; abundance: -; d_gene: -
CDR3nt: TGTGCCAGCAGCTCTCCCCTTAAGCGGGAGGTATTCTTC; CDR3aa: CASSSPLKREVFF; v_gene: TRBV27; j_gene: TRBJ2-1; abundance: -; d_gene: TRBD2
CDR3nt: TGTGCCAGCAGCTCTAGGGCAGGGTCTTACGAGCAGTACTTC; CDR3aa: CASSSRAGSYEQYF; v_gene: TRBV7-2; j_gene: TRBJ2-7; abundance: -; d_gene: -
CDR3nt: TGTGCCAGCAGTTACTCTAGGCAGCCCCAAGAGACCCAGTACTTC; CDR3aa: CASSYSRQPQETQYF; v_gene: TRBV6-6; j_gene: TRBJ2-5; abundance: -; d_gene: -
CDR3nt: TGTGCCAGCAGCATAAGACAGGGCGCTGGAAACACCATATATTTT; CDR3aa: CASSIRQGAGNTIYF; v_gene: TRBV27; j_gene: TRBJ1-3; abundance: -; d_gene: TRBD1
CDR3nt: TGCGCCAGCAGCCAAAGAGGACAGGCGATCTACGAGCAGTACTTC; CDR3aa: CASSQRGQAIYEQYF; v_gene: TRBV4-1; j_gene: TRBJ2-7; abundance: -; d_gene: TRBD1
CDR3nt: TGTGCCATCAGTTACGGGGGACAAGAGACCCAGTACTTC; CDR3aa: CAISYGGQETQYF; v_gene: TRBV10-3; j_gene: TRBJ2-5; abundance: -; d_gene: -
CDR3nt: TGTGCCAGTAGTATCTTTCCGGCGAGCCAAGAGACCCAGTACTTC; CDR3aa: CASSIFPASQETQYF; v_gene: TRBV19; j_gene: TRBJ2-5; abundance: -; d_gene: -
CDR3nt: TGTGCCAGCAGCTTAGCAGGGAACCCCAAAAACATTCAGTACTTC; CDR3aa: CASSLAGNPKNIQYF; v_gene: TRBV7-8; j_gene: TRBJ2-4; abundance: -; d_gene: -
CDR3nt: TGTGCCAGCAGCGCCAGCAGCGGGAGGTTGATTTATGAGCAGTTCTTC; CDR3aa: CASSASSGRLIYEQFF; v_gene: TRBV9; j_gene: TRBJ2-1; abundance: -; d_gene: TRBD2
CDR3nt: TGTGCCAGCAGCCGTAAGGGCCAACCCTATGGCTACACCTTC; CDR3aa: CASSRKGQPYGYTF; v_gene: TRBV9; j_gene: TRBJ1-2; abundance: -; d_gene: -
CDR3nt: TGTGCCAGCAGCGTAAGCAAGGGTGAGGCTTTCTTT; CDR3aa: CASSVSKGEAFF; v_gene: TRBV9; j_gene: TRBJ1-1; abundance: few; d_gene: -
CDR3nt: TGTGCCAGCAGCCTCTCGTTTCGGGAGAACACTGAAGCTTTCTTT; CDR3aa: CASSLSFRENTEAFF; v_gene: TRBV4-2; j_gene: TRBJ1-1; abundance: -; d_gene: -
CDR3nt: TGTGCCAGCAGCGGAAGGAGGACAGAGGCCTACGAGCAGTACTTC; CDR3aa: CASSGRRTEAYEQYF; v_gene: TRBV11-2; j_gene: TRBJ2-7; abundance: -; d_gene: -
CDR3nt: TGCGCCAGCAGTGCTACGGCTAGCGGGAGCCGGGAGCAGTACTTC; CDR3aa: CASSATASGSREQYF; v_gene: TRBV10-1; j_gene: TRBJ2-7; abundance: -; d_gene: TRBD2
CDR3nt: TGTGCCAGCAGCACGGACAGGAGCTCCTACGAGCAGTACTTC; CDR3aa: CASSTDRSSYEQYF; v_gene: TRBV5-6; j_gene: TRBJ2-7; abundance: -; d_gene: TRBD1
CDR3nt: TGTGCCAGCAGTAATCAGCGGGAGCAAAACAATGAGCAGTTCTTC; CDR3aa: CASSNQREQNNEQFF; v_gene: TRBV28; j_gene: TRBJ2-1; abundance: -; d_gene: TRBD2
CDR3nt: TGTGCCAGCAGTTACACTCCGACAGGGGATGGCTACACCTTC; CDR3aa: CASSYTPTGDGYTF; v_gene: TRBV6-5; j_gene: TRBJ1-2; abundance: -; d_gene: TRBD1
CDR3nt: TGTGCCAGCAGTACGGCGACAGGGGGCGCCTACGAGCAGTACTTC; CDR3aa: CASSTATGGAYEQYF; v_gene: TRBV27; j_gene: TRBJ2-7; abundance: -; d_gene: TRBD1
CDR3nt: TGTGCCAGCAGCCAAGATCAACTAGCGGGCTACAATGAGCAGTTCTTC; CDR3aa: CASSQDQLAGYNEQFF; v_gene: TRBV14; j_gene: TRBJ2-1; abundance: -; d_gene: TRBD2
CDR3nt: TGTGCTAGTGCCTCAAAGGGCGGGAGGGCCAACTACGAGCAGTACTTC; CDR3aa: CASASKGGRANYEQYF; v_gene: TRBV12-5; j_gene: TRBJ2-7; abundance: -; d_gene: TRBD2
CDR3nt: TGTGCCAGCAGTATGACCCGGGACCAGAACACAGATACGCAGTATTTT; CDR3aa: CASSMTRDQNTDTQYF; v_gene: TRBV28; j_gene: TRBJ2-3; abundance: -; d_gene: -
CDR3nt: TGCGCCAGCAGCCCGTGGGCTAGCGGGAGTACAGATACGCAGTATTTT; CDR3aa: CASSPWASGSTDTQYF; v_gene: TRBV4-3; j_gene: TRBJ2-3; abundance: -; d_gene: TRBD2
CDR3nt: TGTGCCAGCAGCTCCCGGGACGGAGGCCAGTTAGGCTATGGCTACACCTTC; CDR3aa: CASSSRDGGQLGYGYTF; v_gene: TRBV7-3; j_gene: TRBJ1-2; abundance: -; d_gene: -
CDR3nt: TGTGCCAGCAGCTCCCGGGACAGGGCCCTTTCCTACGAGCAGTACTTC; CDR3aa: CASSSRDRALSYEQYF; v_gene: TRBV11-2; j_gene: TRBJ2-7; abundance: -; d_gene: TRBD1
CDR3nt: TGTGCCAGCAGCCGAGGGACTAGCGGGAGTTCTTGGAATGAGCAGTTCTTC; CDR3aa: CASSRGTSGSSWNEQFF; v_gene: TRBV7-6; j_gene: TRBJ2-1; abundance: once; d_gene: TRBD2
CDR3nt: TGTGCCAGCAGCTCCCCGGTGGGGGAGCGGCTAGGCCCCGATACGCAGTATTTT; CDR3aa: CASSSPVGERLGPDTQYF; v_gene: TRBV7-2; j_gene: TRBJ2-3; abundance: -; d_gene: -
CDR3nt: TGTGCCAGTAGTATCCGGGACAGGGGCTCCGAGCAGTACTTC; CDR3aa: CASSIRDRGSEQYF; v_gene: TRBV19; j_gene: TRBJ2-7; abundance: once; d_gene: TRBD1
CDR3nt: TGCGCCAGCAGCCAAGCAGCAAGGAAGGGACTCGAGCAGTTCTTC; CDR3aa: CASSQAARKGLEQFF; v_gene: TRBV4-3; j_gene: TRBJ2-1; abundance: -; d_gene: -
CDR3nt: TGTGCCAGCAGTTACTATCAGGGGAACAATGAGCAGTTCTTC; CDR3aa: CASSYYQGNNEQFF; v_gene: TRBV6-5; j_gene: TRBJ2-1; abundance: -; d_gene: -
CDR3nt: TGTGCCAGTAGTCCCTGGGGACTCTCCAGCTCCTACAATGAGCAGTTCTTC; CDR3aa: CASSPWGLSSSYNEQFF; v_gene: TRBV19; j_gene: TRBJ2-1; abundance: -; d_gene: -
CDR3nt: TGTGCCAGCATTGACATGGGATTCGCCTACGAGCAGTACTTC; CDR3aa: CASIDMGFAYEQYF; v_gene: TRBV6-1; j_gene: TRBJ2-7; abundance: -; d_gene: -
CDR3nt: TGTGCCAGTAGACCCGGTTTGAACACTGAAGCTTTCTTT; CDR3aa: CASRPGLNTEAFF; v_gene: TRBV19; j_gene: TRBJ1-1; abundance: few; d_gene: -
CDR3nt: TGTGCCAGCAGTACGGACATGAACACTGAAGCTTTCTTT; CDR3aa: CASSTDMNTEAFF; v_gene: TRBV27; j_gene: TRBJ1-1; abundance: -; d_gene: -
CDR3nt: TGTGCCAGCAGTCCGCAGGGAGGAGGCTACACCTTC; CDR3aa: CASSPQGGGYTF; v_gene: TRBV6-6; j_gene: TRBJ1-2; abundance: -; d_gene: -
CDR3nt: TGTGCCAGCAGTTTAGCAGGGCCGAACACTGAAGCTTTCTTT; CDR3aa: CASSLAGPNTEAFF; v_gene: TRBV27; j_gene: TRBJ1-1; abundance: -; d_gene: -
CDR3nt: TGCGCCAGCAGCCGTATAGGGACTAATGAAAAACTGTTTTTT; CDR3aa: CASSRIGTNEKLFF; v_gene: TRBV4-1; j_gene: TRBJ1-4; abundance: once; d_gene: -
CDR3nt: TGTGCCAGCAGCCAAGATCCGACTAGCGGGACCTACGAGCAGTACTTC; CDR3aa: CASSQDPTSGTYEQYF; v_gene: TRBV4-2; j_gene: TRBJ2-7; abundance: -; d_gene: TRBD2
CDR3nt: TGTGCCAGCAGTTTTTCGTACCTTAGGGATACGCAGTATTTT; CDR3aa: CASSFSYLRDTQYF; v_gene: TRBV28; j_gene: TRBJ2-3; abundance: once; d_gene: -
CDR3nt: TGTGCCAGCTCTCAGGGGTTCGAGCAGTACTTC; CDR3aa: CASSQGFEQYF; v_gene: TRBV7-9; j_gene: TRBJ2-7; abundance: -; d_gene: -
CDR3nt: TGTGCCAGCAGCGGTCCGGGACAGGACTTCTACGAGCAGTACTTC; CDR3aa: CASSGPGQDFYEQYF; v_gene: TRBV7-9; j_gene: TRBJ2-7; abundance: -; d_gene: TRBD1
CDR3nt: TGTGCCAGCAGGCGAGGGGCCAGTCAGCCCCAGCATTTT; CDR3aa: CASRRGASQPQHF; v_gene: TRBV27; j_gene: TRBJ1-5; abundance: -; d_gene: -
CDR3nt: TGTGCCAGCAGTTACTCGGCAGGGGTAGACAATGAGCAGTTCTTC; CDR3aa: CASSYSAGVDNEQFF; v_gene: TRBV6-5; j_gene: TRBJ2-1; abundance: -; d_gene: -
CDR3nt: TGTGCCAGCAGTCCGGGACAGGGGGCGCGAAGCAATCAGCCCCAGCATTTT; CDR3aa: CASSPGQGARSNQPQHF; v_gene: TRBV27; j_gene: TRBJ1-5; abundance: -; d_gene: TRBD1
CDR3nt: TGTGCCAGCGCTGAGGGGACAGGGCACACCGGGGAGCTGTTTTTT; CDR3aa: CASAEGTGHTGELFF; v_gene: TRBV28; j_gene: TRBJ2-2; abundance: -; d_gene: TRBD1
CDR3nt: TGTGCCAGCGGCTCACGACTAGCACCCAGCACAGATACGCAGTATTTT; CDR3aa: CASGSRLAPSTDTQYF; v_gene: TRBV25-1; j_gene: TRBJ2-3; abundance: -; d_gene: TRBD2
CDR3nt: TGCAGCGTTCGGCGGGAAGGATTCTGCACCTTC; CDR3aa: CSVRREGFCTF; v_gene: TRBV29-1; j_gene: TRBJ1-2; abundance: -; d_gene: -
CDR3nt: TGCGCCAGCAGCTCCCTCGGCGTCCAGGGAACAACCACCGGGGAGCTGTTTTTT; CDR3aa: CASSSLGVQGTTTGELFF; v_gene: TRBV5-1; j_gene: TRBJ2-2; abundance: -; d_gene: -
CDR3nt: TGTGCCAGCAGCGCCCCAGCACAGGGGGGGTACACTGAAGCTTTCTTT; CDR3aa: CASSAPAQGGYTEAFF; v_gene: TRBV9; j_gene: TRBJ1-1; abundance: -; d_gene: TRBD1
CDR3nt: TGTGCCAGCAGCGTAGCAGGACTAGCGGGAGGCCAAGAGACCCAGTACTTC; CDR3aa: CASSVAGLAGGQETQYF; v_gene: TRBV9; j_gene: TRBJ2-5; abundance: -; d_gene: TRBD2
CDR3nt: TGTGCCAGCAGCCCATCTGGCCACACTGAAGCTTTCTTT; CDR3aa: CASSPSGHTEAFF; v_gene: TRBV6-6; j_gene: TRBJ1-1; abundance: -; d_gene: -
CDR3nt: TGTGCCAGCACTTGGGGAGCCAATCAGCCCCAGCATTTT; CDR3aa: CASTWGANQPQHF; v_gene: TRBV27; j_gene: TRBJ1-5; abundance: -; d_gene: -
CDR3nt: TGTGCCAGCTCACAGGGCTACGAGCAGTACTTC; CDR3aa: CASSQGYEQYF; v_gene: TRBV28; j_gene: TRBJ2-7; abundance: -; d_gene: -